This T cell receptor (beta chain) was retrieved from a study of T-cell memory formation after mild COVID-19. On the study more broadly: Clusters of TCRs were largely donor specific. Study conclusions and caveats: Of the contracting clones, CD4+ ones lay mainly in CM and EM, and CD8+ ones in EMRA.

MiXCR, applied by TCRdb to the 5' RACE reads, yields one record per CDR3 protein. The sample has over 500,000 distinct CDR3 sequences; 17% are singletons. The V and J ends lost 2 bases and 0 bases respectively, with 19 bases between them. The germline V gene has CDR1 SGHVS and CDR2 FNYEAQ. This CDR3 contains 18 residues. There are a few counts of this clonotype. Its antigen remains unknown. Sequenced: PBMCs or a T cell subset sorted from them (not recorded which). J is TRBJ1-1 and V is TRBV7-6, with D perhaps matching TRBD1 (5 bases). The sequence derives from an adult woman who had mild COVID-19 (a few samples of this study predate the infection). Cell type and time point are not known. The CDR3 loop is CASSLNLRQGGVNTEAFF. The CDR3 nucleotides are TGTGCCAGCAGCTTAAATCTCAGGCAGGGTGGGGTGAACACTGAAGCTTTCTTT.